The clone carrying this T cell receptor beta chain was detected ten times or more. The target antigen is unknown. Using its own MiXCR run on the RT-PCR reads, TCRdb lists one record per CDR3 protein. The table lists about 500,000 distinct CDR3 sequences, 16% of them singletons, with approximately 3% in the top ten. This sample stems from a study of response to subunit inactivated influenza vaccine. The CDR3 spans 16 residues. Unmatched junction bases numbered 7, after V lost 0 bases and J lost 5 bases. Germline V gives CDR1 MGHRA, CDR2 YSYEKL. Study results and caveats: The authors proposed limited new T cell recruitment per seasonal influenza vaccination.

The chain combines TRBV4-1 with TRBJ2-5; 9 bases align to TRBD2. The specimen was CD4+ T cells sorted from PBMCs, collected 23 months after vaccination. This sequence was found in a man between 50 and 69 years old who received an inactivated influenza vaccine. The CDR3, as DNA: TGCGCCAGCAGCCAAGATGCCCAGCGGGGGGCTGAGACCCAGTACTTC. It is translated as CASSQDAQRGAETQYF.